One and the same sample provided the 16 T cell receptor beta chains below, sequenced in a study of control samples from healthy donors and cancer patients. TCRdb keeps only in-frame clones here, not all; method: immunoSEQ multiplex PCR. The table lists under 150,000 clones, around 88% of them singletons. Sequenced input: blood. Source of these receptors: a man in his forties or fifties in good health.

The V gene is TRBV24-1, the J gene TRBJ1-3; no clear D. CDR1 and CDR2 (germline): KGHDR, SFDVKD. The V and J ends lost 3 bases and 0 bases respectively, with 8 bases between them. The CDR3 is made up of 15 amino acids. The CDR3 loop is CATSDPRGSGNTIYF. The DNA for the CDR3 is TGTGCCACCAGTGATCCGCGGGGCTCTGGAAACACCATATATTTT.

The rearrangement uses TRBV5-4 and TRBJ1-1, with 8 bases matching TRBD1. V shed 5 bases, J shed 5 bases, and the junction held 5 bases outside the gene matches. CDR1 and CDR2 (germline): SGHNT, YYREEE (reference sequence). This CDR3 has 13 residues. CDR3 amino acids: CASSQQGGTEAFF. In DNA form, the CDR3 reads TGTGCCAGCAGTCAACAGGGGGGTACTGAAGCTTTCTTT.

This clone was observed a few times. The rearrangement links TRBV6-5 to TRBJ1-1; maybe TRBD1 (5 bases). Trimming left V 4 bases short and J 7 bases short, with 13 bases between. Germline V gene lookup returns CDR1 MNHEY and CDR2 SVGAGI. The CDR3 runs 13 residues. The CDR3 nucleotides read TGTGCCAGCAGTTCCACCCCGGGGGATGAAGCTTTCTTT. It is translated as CASSSTPGDEAFF.

This chain connects TRBV18 to TRBJ1-1, with 8 nucleotides matching TRBD1. V was clipped by 6 bases and J by 4 bases; unmatched bases: 16. CDR1 KGHSH and CDR2 LQKENI come from the germline V gene. There are 17 residues in the CDR3. The CDR3 loop reads CASSPKTGVLGSTEAFF. DNA of the CDR3: TGTGCCAGCTCGCCAAAGACAGGGGTATTAGGCAGCACTGAAGCTTTCTTT. Drawing the rest from reference TRBV18 and TRBJ1-1, the complete variable domain is NAGVMQNPRHLVRRRGQEARLRCSPMKGHSHVYWYRQLPEEGLKFMVYLQKENIIDESGMPKERFSAEFPKEGPSILRIQQVVRGDSAAYFCASSPKTGVLGSTEAFFGQGTRLTVV.

The CDR3 reads CASHSTPIGNTEAFF. The CDR3 DNA reads as TGTGCCAGCCATTCAACCCCAATCGGGAACACTGAAGCTTTCTTT. This chain connects TRBV7-2 to TRBJ1-1; D ambiguous. Looked up from germline, CDR1 is SGHTA and CDR2 is FQGNSA. With 8 bases removed from V and 1 base from J, the gap between germline ends came to 17 bases. CDR3 size: 15 residues.

The chain is built from TRBV9 and TRBJ2-5; 13 bases align to TRBD2. With V trimmed by 0 bases and J by 5 bases, 4 bases remained unmatched. This CDR3 has 16 residues. Germline V CDR1 and CDR2: SGDLS, YYNGEE. In nucleotides, the CDR3 is TGTGCCAGCAGCGTAGGTGGACTAGCGGGGGTCGAGACCCAGTACTTC. This sequence encodes CASSVGGLAGVETQYF.

The rearrangement joins TRBV5-8 to TRBJ2-3, with 7 bases fitting TRBD1. The germline CDR1 and CDR2 sequences are SGHTS and YDEGEE. CDR3 length: 17 residues. V lost 4 bases and J lost 2; bases outside the gene matches: 13. CDR3 coding DNA: TGTGCCAGCAGCCCGCCAGGAAGACAGGGTCCCACAGATACGCAGTATTTT. Translation: CASSPPGRQGPTDTQYF. Drawing the rest from reference TRBV5-8 and TRBJ2-3, the complete variable domain is EAGVTQSPTHLIKTRGQQATLRCSPISGHTSVYWYQQALGLGLQFLLWYDEGEERNRGNFPPRFSGRQFPNYSSELNVNALELEDSALYLCASSPPGRQGPTDTQYFGPGTRLTVL.

The chain couples TRBV11-3 to TRBJ1-1, with D hard to call. V lost 3 bases and J 1 base, leaving 9 bases between the germline ends. CDR3 length: 14 amino acids. The germline V gene has CDR1 SGHNT and CDR2 YENEEA. CDR3 sequence (DNA): TGTGCCAGCAGCTTCACGGGGTCGAACACTGAAGCTTTCTTT. This translates into CASSFTGSNTEAFF.

This chain links TRBV5-1 with TRBJ1-1; D may be TRBD1 (5 bases). CDR3 length: 14 residues. CDR1 is SGHRS, CDR2 YFSETQ, per germline. With 4 bases removed from V and 3 bases from J, the gap between germline ends came to 13 bases. As DNA, the CDR3 is TGCGCCAGCAGCGACACCGACAGTTACACTGAAGCTTTCTTT. Translation: CASSDTDSYTEAFF.

J is TRBJ1-1 and V is TRBV4-3; D is uncertain. Germline V lookup: CDR1 LGHNA, CDR2 YSLEER. Trimming left V 0 bases short and J 2 bases short, with 16 bases between. The CDR3 is 17 residues long. CDR3 region: CASSQDLVEDSNTEAFF. CDR3 bases: TGCGCCAGCAGCCAAGATCTCGTGGAGGACTCAAACACTGAAGCTTTCTTT.

The chain has TRBV19 and TRBJ2-1; 12 nucleotides line up with TRBD1. Germline V lookup: CDR1 LNHDA, CDR2 SQIVND (reference sequence). The CDR3 is 17 residues long. V was pared by 6 bases and J by 5 bases, with 11 bases of the junction left unmatched. This chain's CDR3 is CASSEIPGTGGHNEQFF. CDR3 in DNA: TGTGCCAGTAGCGAAATCCCGGGGACAGGGGGCCACAATGAGCAGTTCTTC.

The rearrangement uses TRBV7-6 and TRBJ2-1; 12 bases map to TRBD2. Germline V lookup: CDR1 SGHVS, CDR2 FNYEAQ. The J segment lost 0 bases and the V segment lost 5 bases, leaving 14 bases of the junction unmatched. The CDR3 length is 20 residues. CDR3 residues: CASSPPTGLAGTSSYNEQFF. The CDR3 DNA follows: TGTGCCAGCAGCCCACCCACCGGACTAGCGGGAACGAGCTCCTACAATGAGCAGTTCTTC.

This chain links TRBV29-1 with TRBJ2-7, with TRBD1 matching 7 bases. This CDR3 region has 13 residues. Trimming took 4 bases from V and 3 from J; bases not matched to a gene: 6. Germline V lookup: CDR1 SQVTM, CDR2 ANQGSEA. CDR3 sequence (DNA): TGCAGCGTTGGGAACAGGGGCGGCTACGAGCAGTACTTC. Translation: CSVGNRGGYEQYF.

On this clone itself: Germline is not matched at one junction end, which may reflect a read error. This chain links TRBV28 with TRBJ2-7; 9 nucleotides agree with TRBD1. Germline assignment: CDR1 MDHEN and CDR2 SYDVKM. The CDR3 sequence is 12 residues long. The CDR3 DNA reads TGTGCCAGCAGTTTATTCGGACAGGGGCTCTCCTTC. It yields the protein CASSLFGQGLSF.

The CDR3 protein is CASSQDDGILFF. As DNA, the CDR3 is TGCGCCAGCAGCCAAGATGATGGGATACTGTTTTTT. The gene calls are TRBV4-1 and TRBJ1-4, with D uncertain. This CDR3 has 12 amino acids. V dropped 0 bases and J dropped 13 bases, with 9 bases sitting between them. Per germline, CDR1 MGHRA and CDR2 YSYEKL.

As for this clone: Other DNA sequences in the sample encode the same CDR3. This chain connects TRBV5-1 to TRBJ1-3; D is ambiguous. This CDR3 contains 14 residues. The ends were cut back, 0 bases at V and 1 base at J, with 5 bases in the middle. CDR1 SGHRS and CDR2 YFSETQ come from the germline V gene. The CDR3 loop reads CASSLEGSGNTIYF. Written as DNA, the CDR3 is TGCGCCAGCAGCTTGGAAGGTTCTGGAAACACCATATATTTT. Using reference TRBV5-1 and TRBJ1-3 for the parts outside the CDR3, the full variable domain is KAGVTQTPRYLIKTRGQQVTLSCSPISGHRSVSWYQQTPGQGLQFLFEYFSETQRNKGNFPGRFSGRQFSNSRSEMNVSTLELGDSALYLCASSLEGSGNTIYFGEGSWLTVV.